This TCR beta chain was documented in a study of read filtering for tumor transcriptome and immune sequencing. Molecular barcoded adaptors covering alpha/delta and beta/gamma chains were used on roughly 400 ng RNA. TCRdb reprocessed the reads via MiXCR and lists one record per CDR3 protein. This table holds 50,000 or so distinct CDR3 sequences, around an eighth found once. General study results and limits: Single-read clonotypes: roughly 81% of IR-seq clonotypes (around 3.6% of reads), roughly 70% of RNA-seq clonotypes (around 48% of reads). The CD138-negative fraction was mixed bone marrow immune cells, not pure T cells.

There are many counts of this clonotype. Its antigen is unknown. Sequenced sample: a population of CD138-negative cells sorted from bone marrow. This TCR was recovered from a donor at least 40 years old with multiple myeloma.

The CDR3 DNA sequence: TGTGCCAGCAGTTCACCGGGGACAGGGAACACTGAAGCTTTCTTT. Residues: CASSSPGTGNTEAFF. The chain links TRBV5-4 to TRBJ1-1; 8 bases are shared with TRBD1. The CDR3 spans 15 residues. Looked up from germline, CDR1 is SGHNT and CDR2 is YYREEE (reference sequence). V gave up 5 bases and J gave up 1 base; unmatched junction bases: 7.